Below are 12 T cell receptor delta chains sequenced from a single sample in a study of DNA immune sequencing with unique molecular identifiers. Genomic DNA underwent 32-plex PCR targeting all 8 TRDV and 4 TRDJ genes. In 3 barcoding PCR cycles, molecules received a 12-nucleotide UMI, then adapter PCR followed. TCRdb re-processed the multiplex PCR reads via CATT. The table lists fewer than 2,000 delta-chain clones, 6.2% of them singletons. Material: gamma-delta T cells from buffy coat blood. The receptors were gathered from a human donor in good health.

A note on this clone: TCRdb attributes to this sequence the protein of a much larger clone, which differs from the DNA translation at residue 6; a read error is likely, and the protein displayed is translated from the DNA. The chain combines TRDV2 with TRDJ1; no clear D gene. Trimming shortened V by 3 bases and J by 0 bases, and 13 bases separated the two germline ends. Germline V CDR1 and CDR2: GEAIGNYY, EKD. The CDR3 covers 15 residues. CDR3 region: CACDSRYSYTDKLIF. The DNA of the CDR3 is TGTGCCTGTGACTCCCGGTACTCGTACACCGATAAACTCATCTTT.

There are many counts of this clone. This chain uses TRDV2 with TRDJ1; D is unclear. Germline CDR1 and CDR2: GEAIGNYY and EKD. The CDR3 has 14 amino acids. V lost 1 base, J lost 3 bases, and 11 bases lay in between. CDR3 amino acids: CACDTIGWSDKLIF. In nucleotides, the CDR3 is TGTGCCTGTGACACGATTGGCTGGTCCGATAAACTCATCTTT.

Concerning this clone: A far larger clone is just one base off, so this is likely a read error. Additional DNA sequences in this sample encode the identical CDR3. The chain carries TRDV1 and TRDJ1, with 13 positions matching TRDD3. The J gene was not available in TCRdb and was assigned here by matching the DNA to germline segments. There are 26 residues in the CDR3. CDR1 is TSWWSYY, CDR2 QGS, per germline. J was trimmed by 4 bases and V by 2 bases; bases with no gene match: 34. CDR3 sequence: CALGESAPYHPPHWGIRGIPLDKLIF. The CDR3 DNA follows: TGTGCTCTTGGGGAATCGGCCCCCTACCACCCCCCTCACTGGGGGATACGCGGAATACCTCTCGATAAACTCATCTTT.

This clone has more than one count but fewer than ten. TCRdb records a much larger clone's protein for this DNA, with a difference at residue 8 that likely arises from a read error; the protein given is the translation of the DNA. This rearrangement joins TRDV2 to TRDJ1; the match to TRDD3 covers 12 bases. Germline V gene sequence: CDR1 GEAIGNYY, CDR2 EKD. The V and J ends lost 0 bases and 10 bases, in that order; junction bases with no gene match: 8. This CDR3 comprises 15 residues. The DNA of the CDR3 is TGTGCCTGTGACACCGTTGGCCTGGGGGATACGGGACTCATCTTT. Its protein product is CACDTVGLGDTGLIF.

This clone is labeled hyperexpanded (1% or more). Within the sample, other DNA sequences also encode this same CDR3. The V call is TRDV2, the J call TRDJ1; 10 bases align to TRDD3. V was pared by 2 bases and J by 7 bases, with 9 bases of the junction left unmatched. Germline values: CDR1 GEAIGNYY, CDR2 EKD. There are 15 residues in the CDR3. CDR3 DNA: TGTGCCTGTGACAAGATGGGGGATACTGGCCCTAAACTCATCTTT. Encoded protein: CACDKMGDTGPKLIF.

This clone was detected a few times. The CDR3 is CACDTLTSRTGGYLDREYTDKLIF. CDR3 nucleotide sequence: TGTGCCTGTGACACCCTGACATCGCGAACTGGGGGATACCTCGATCGAGAGTACACCGATAAACTCATCTTT. The chain has TRDV2 and TRDJ1; 12 bases are a match to TRDD3. The V gene's germline CDR1 is GEAIGNYY and CDR2 EKD. Losses at the gene ends were 0 bases for V and 0 bases for J; bases not matched to a gene: 25. The CDR3 sequence is 24 residues long.

In the case of this clone: Since a far larger clone is one base different, this is likely a read error. The sample has other DNA sequences that encode this CDR3 too. The chain recombines TRDV2 with TRDJ1; 7 bases are a match to TRDD3. Trimming took 3 bases from V and 0 from J; bases not matched to a gene: 15. Germline V gives CDR1 GEAIGNYY, CDR2 EKD. The CDR3 totals 18 residues. The DNA of the CDR3 is TGTGCCTGTGACCCGGTACTGGGGACTCTCCCCTACACCGATAAACTCATCTTT. Translation gives CACDPVLGTLPYTDKLIF.

This clone has only one observation. The junction and the germline gene differ at one end; a read error may be behind it. The chain has TRDV1 and TRDJ1; the match to TRDD3 covers 8 bases. TCRdb lists no J gene, so it was determined here by aligning the DNA to germline. Germline CDR1 TSWWSYY, CDR2 QGS. The CDR3 extends over 23 amino acids. CDR3 sequence reads: CALGESPEMKYWGSTPYTEKLIF. CDR3 sequence (DNA): TGTGCTCTTGGGGAATCTCCCGAAATGAAGTACTGGGGGTCCACCCCGTACACCGAAAAACTCATCTTT.

To note about this clone: A far larger clone is off by one base, so a read error is likely. The same CDR3 can be traced to other DNA sequences in this sample. This rearrangement joins TRDV2 to TRDJ1, with 10 nucleotides matching TRDD3. This CDR3 is 19 amino acids long. Germline loops: CDR1 GEAIGNYY, CDR2 EKD. The CDR3 reads CACDTVLRTGGSPTDKLIF. The CDR3 bases are TGTGCTTGTGACACTGTTCTTCGTACTGGGGGATCCCCTACCGATAAACTCATCTTT.

This clone has a handful of counts. The protein TCRdb gives is from a much larger clone and does not agree with this DNA's translation at residue 13, likely a read error; the protein shown here comes from the DNA. The chain joins TRDV1 to TRDJ1; TRDD3 matches at 12 bases. TCRdb leaves out the J gene; it was filled in here by matching the DNA to germline. This CDR3 comprises 26 residues. Germline CDR1 and CDR2: TSWWSYY and QGS. Germline trimming cut 2 bases from V and 4 bases from J; bases unmatched to any gene: 35. The DNA of the CDR3 is TGTGCTCTTGGGGAATCGGCCCCCTACCACCCCCCTCCCTGGGGGATACGCGGCATACCTCTCGATAAACTCATCTTT. The encoded protein is CALGESAPYHPPPWGIRGIPLDKLIF.

The rearrangement links TRDV1 to TRDJ1; 12 bases are a match to TRDD3. The J gene was not available in TCRdb and was assigned here by matching the DNA to germline segments. Germline loops: CDR1 TSWWSYY, CDR2 QGS. This CDR3 region has 20 residues. Trimming removed 0 bases from V and 0 bases from J; junction bases left unmatched: 11. The CDR3 coding sequence is TGTGCTCTTGGGGAACTAGGTCCAACTGGGGGATACCTGTACACCGATAAACTCATCTTT. The encoded protein is CALGELGPTGGYLYTDKLIF.

About this clone itself: A read error is likely here: a far larger clone is one base away. Other nucleotide sequences in the sample specify the same CDR3. The chain is built from TRDV1 and TRDJ1; TRDD3 matches at 9 bases. The J gene is not listed in TCRdb, so it was assigned here from a DNA match to germline. The trim removed 4 bases at V and 0 bases at J, leaving 30 bases unmatched. The CDR3 runs to 24 residues. Germline V CDR1 and CDR2: TSWWSYY, QGS. CDR3 region: CALGVSPLGPGDTSTPPYTDKLIF. The CDR3 region has the DNA TGTGCTCTTGGGGTGTCCCCGCTTGGCCCTGGGGATACGAGTACCCCTCCGTACACCGATAAACTCATCTTT.